This T cell receptor beta chain was recorded in a study of blood T cell repertoires in COVID-19. In the study overall: The study drew acute and convalescent COVID-19 samples from the United States, Italy and Spain. PBMCs, B-cell-depleted T cells, or T cells provided the cDNA or gDNA that made up the material.

Germline V gene data show CDR1 as SGHDN and CDR2 as FVKESK. CDR3 length: 19 residues. The V and J ends lost 0 bases and 1 base respectively, with 20 bases between them. TCRdb's table, derived via immunoSEQ multiplex PCR, lists solely in-frame clones and lacks some. The data contain 90,000 to 95,000 clones, 70% to 90% of them seen just once; the ten biggest clones take up about 8%. The sequence was collected from a woman between 65 and 79 years old with acute or convalescent COVID-19. Sequencing was performed on peripheral blood. This chain uses TRBV14 with TRBJ2-3, with D perhaps matching TRBD2 (6 bases). CDR3 protein: CASSQEHPGLSRRTDTQYF. CDR3 coding DNA: TGTGCCAGCAGCCAAGAACATCCGGGACTCAGCCGACGCACAGATACGCAGTATTTT.